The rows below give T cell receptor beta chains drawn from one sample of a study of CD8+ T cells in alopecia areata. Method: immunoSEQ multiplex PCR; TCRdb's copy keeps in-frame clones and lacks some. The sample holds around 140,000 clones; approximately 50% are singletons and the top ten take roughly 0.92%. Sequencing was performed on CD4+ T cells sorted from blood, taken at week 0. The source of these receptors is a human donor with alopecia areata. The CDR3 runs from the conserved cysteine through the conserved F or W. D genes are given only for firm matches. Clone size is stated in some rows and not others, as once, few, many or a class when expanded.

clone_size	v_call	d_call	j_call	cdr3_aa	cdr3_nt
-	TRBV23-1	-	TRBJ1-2	CASSLLQHRCRGYTF	TGCGCCAGCAGTCTGCTCCAGCATAGGTGTAGGGGCTACACCTTC
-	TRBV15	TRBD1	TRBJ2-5	CATRDRAGETQYF	TGTGCCACCAGGGACAGGGCGGGAGAGACCCAGTACTTC
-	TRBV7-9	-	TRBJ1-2	CASSFGLAIYGYTF	TGTGCCAGCAGCTTTGGGTTAGCAATATATGGCTACACCTTC
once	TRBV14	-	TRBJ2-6	CASSRLAGTQGNSGANVLTF	TGTGCCAGCAGTCGATTGGCCGGGACCCAGGGTAATTCTGGGGCCAACGTCCTGACTTTC
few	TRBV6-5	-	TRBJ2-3	CASSYVGLGGTDTQYF	TGTGCCAGCAGTTACGTAGGGCTGGGGGGCACAGATACGCAGTATTTT
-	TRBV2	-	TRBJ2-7	CASLWDSHSYEQYF	TGTGCCAGCTTATGGGACTCCCATTCCTACGAGCAGTACTTC
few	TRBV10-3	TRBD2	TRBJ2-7	CATSPLAGAYEQYF	TGTGCCACCTCCCCACTAGCGGGGGCCTACGAGCAGTACTTC
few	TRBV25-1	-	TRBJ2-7	CASSAPGDPEQYF	TGTGCCAGCAGCGCCCCAGGAGACCCGGAGCAGTACTTC
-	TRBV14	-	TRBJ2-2	CASSQRHLASATGELFF	TGTGCCAGCAGCCAACGCCATCTAGCGTCCGCCACCGGGGAGCTGTTTTTT
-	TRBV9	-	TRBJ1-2	CASSPRSGNYGYTF	TGTGCCAGCAGCCCCCGTAGTGGCAACTATGGCTACACCTTC
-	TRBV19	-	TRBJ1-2	CAIKTEYGYTF	TGTGCCATTAAGACCGAGTATGGCTACACCTTC
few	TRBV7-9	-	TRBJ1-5	CASGREGNQPQHF	TGTGCCAGTGGCAGGGAAGGGAATCAGCCCCAGCATTTT
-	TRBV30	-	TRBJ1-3	CAWSAQRNTIYF	TGTGCCTGGAGTGCCCAACGAAACACCATATATTTT
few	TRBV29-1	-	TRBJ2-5	CSALKETQYF	TGCAGCGCGCTAAAAGAGACCCAGTACTTC
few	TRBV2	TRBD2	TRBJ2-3	CASPRGTSGTGTQYF	TGTGCCAGCCCCCGTGGGACTAGCGGGACGGGGACGCAGTATTTT
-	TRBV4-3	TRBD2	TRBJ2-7	CASSQEGAGGRYEQYF	TGCGCCAGCAGCCAAGAGGGAGCGGGAGGGCGCTACGAGCAGTACTTC
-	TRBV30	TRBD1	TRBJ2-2	CAWGQGANTGELFF	TGTGCCTGGGGACAGGGGGCGAACACCGGGGAGCTGTTTTTT
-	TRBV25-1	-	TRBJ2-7	CASSVKGDSEQYF	TGTGCCAGCAGTGTTAAAGGAGATTCCGAGCAGTACTTC
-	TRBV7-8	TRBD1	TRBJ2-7	CASSLGQVYEQYF	TGTGCCAGCAGCTTGGGACAGGTCTACGAGCAGTACTTC
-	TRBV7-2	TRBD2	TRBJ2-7	CASSLGAGVGEQYF	TGTGCCAGCAGCTTAGGGGCGGGAGTAGGCGAGCAGTACTTC
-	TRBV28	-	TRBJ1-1	CASTGASEAFF	TGTGCCAGCACAGGGGCGTCTGAAGCTTTCTTT
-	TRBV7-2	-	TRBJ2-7	CASSLRQPDEQYF	TGTGCCAGCAGCTTACGGCAGCCGGACGAGCAGTACTTC
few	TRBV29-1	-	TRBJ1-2	CSAQAGLYGYTF	TGCAGCGCCCAAGCCGGACTTTATGGCTACACCTTC
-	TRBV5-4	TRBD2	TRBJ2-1	CASSLAGSSYNEQFF	TGTGCCAGCAGCCTAGCGGGGAGCTCCTACAATGAGCAGTTCTTC
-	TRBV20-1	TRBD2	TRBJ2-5	CSWASGETQYF	TGCAGCTGGGCTAGCGGAGAGACCCAGTACTTC
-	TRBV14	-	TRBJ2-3	CASSQDRGTATDTQYF	TGTGCCAGCAGCCAAGATCGCGGAACCGCCACAGATACGCAGTATTTT
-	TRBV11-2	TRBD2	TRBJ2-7	CASSVDGTSVYEQYF	TGTGCCAGCAGCGTGGACGGGACTAGCGTGTACGAGCAGTACTTC
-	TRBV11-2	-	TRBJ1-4	CASSRGRAEKLFF	TGTGCCAGCAGCCGGGGGAGGGCTGAAAAACTGTTTTTT
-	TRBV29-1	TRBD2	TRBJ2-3	CSVELAGGSDTQYF	TGCAGCGTGGAACTAGCGGGAGGATCAGATACGCAGTATTTT
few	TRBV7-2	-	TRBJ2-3	CASSFAAGSTDTQYF	TGTGCCAGCAGCTTTGCCGCGGGGAGCACAGATACGCAGTATTTT
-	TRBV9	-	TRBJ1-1	CASSPGYTEAFF	TGTGCCAGCAGCCCGGGATACACTGAAGCTTTCTTT
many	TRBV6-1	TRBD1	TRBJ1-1	CASSAGTVNTEAFF	TGTGCCAGCAGTGCGGGGACAGTCAACACTGAAGCTTTCTTT
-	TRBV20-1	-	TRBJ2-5	CSANPVETQYF	TGCAGTGCCAACCCGGTTGAGACCCAGTACTTC
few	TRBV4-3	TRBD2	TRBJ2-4	CASSHGLAANIQYF	TGCGCCAGCAGCCACGGACTAGCGGCCAACATTCAGTACTTC
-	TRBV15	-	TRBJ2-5	CATSRDPDQETQYF	TGTGCCACCAGCAGAGATCCAGACCAAGAGACCCAGTACTTC
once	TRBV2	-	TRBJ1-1	CASRVTDHEAFF	TGTGCCAGCAGAGTGACAGATCATGAAGCTTTCTTT
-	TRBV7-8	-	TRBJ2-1	CASSSYRDNEQFF	TGTGCCAGCAGCTCCTACCGGGACAATGAGCAGTTCTTC
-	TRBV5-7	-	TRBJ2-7	CASTNVRMEGTYEQYF	TGTGCCAGCACCAATGTTAGAATGGAGGGGACCTACGAGCAGTACTTC
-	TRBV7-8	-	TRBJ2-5	CASSASKETQYF	TGTGCCAGCAGCGCATCTAAAGAGACCCAGTACTTC
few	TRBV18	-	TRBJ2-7	CASSPTVTYEQYF	TGTGCCAGCTCACCAACCGTTACCTACGAGCAGTACTTC
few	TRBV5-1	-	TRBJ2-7	CASSYGTLNYEQYF	TGCGCCAGCAGCTACGGGACTCTTAACTACGAGCAGTACTTC
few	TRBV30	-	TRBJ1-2	CAWSRTGGGYTF	TGTGCCTGGAGCCGTACGGGTGGCGGCTACACCTTC